The T cell receptor (beta chain) described here comes from a study of T cell responses to AZD1222 COVID-19 vaccine. Overall study findings and caveats: Two doses of AZD1222 preceded a rise in Spike-specific TCR breadth and depth.

Sequenced by immunoSEQ multiplex PCR; TCRdb stores in-frame clones only, minus some. The data show about 140,000 clones, roughly nine tenths seen once. Worth noting for this clone: Its cognate antigen is unknown.

The CDR3 consists of 11 residues. Looked up from germline, CDR1 is SGHNT and CDR2 is YENEEA. Trimming cost V 6 bases and J 7 bases, with 6 bases left between them. This chain uses TRBV11-3 with TRBJ2-2; D is ambiguous. This sequence was found in an adult in good health. Here the sequenced sample was peripheral blood, taken on day 0 of AZD1222 vaccination. The CDR3 loop is CASRANGELFF. The CDR3 nucleotides read TGTGCCAGCAGGGCCAACGGGGAGCTGTTTTTT.